This TCR beta chain appears in the sequencing data of a study of CXCR3-negative and CXCR3-positive naive CD8 T cells (dated by TCRdb to the late 2010s). Context from the whole study: In total, some 140 million TRB reads were obtained, or roughly 1.5 +/- 0.3 million reads per library. Diversity and physicochemical repertoire analyses were performed on about a dozen donors pooled from two independent experiments. For the TRBV-TRBJ cluster analysis, the naive subsets came from about 5 donors, while the memory cells came from 3 donors.

This sample was sequenced with a NextSeq 550. The Human TCR Profiling Kit (MiLaboratory) was used to make UMI-labeled 5' RACE TRB cDNA libraries. The full amount of extracted RNA was used for cDNA synthesis, and the full amount of resulting cDNA was used for PCR amplification. Libraries were prepared in parallel with an identical number of PCR cycles. The authors processed their data as follows. MIGEC and MiXCR extracted about 50,000 +/- 10,000 unique UMI-labeled TRB cDNA molecules per library, requiring at least two reads per UMI. On average, each library contained approximately 40,000 +/- 10,000 functional in-frame TRB CDR3 nucleotide clonotypes without stop codons. After downsampling to 5000 UMI-labeled TRB molecules per sample, diversity metrics, including normalized Shannon-Wiener and Chao1, were computed in VDJtools. For the central five CDR3 residues, VDJtools calculated physicochemical properties weighted by clonotype size, namely interaction energy, strength, volume and Kidera factor 4. One entry per CDR3 protein sequence results from the TCRdb reprocessing of the reads, with DNA left out. TCRdb, not the authors, supplied the V and J calls. In this sample's table one finds tens of thousands of distinct CDR3 sequences. About 4.9% of the sample is taken by the ten largest.

As concerns this clonotype: Its antigen specificity is not known.

The CDR3 starts with the cysteine, ends with the phenylalanine, and has 17 residues. No DNA is listed. CDR1 SGHAT and CDR2 FQNNGV were looked up in the germline V gene. For each CD8+ T cell subset, flow sorting was done in triplicate, and about 300,000 cells per subset went directly into RLT lysis buffer. To exclude memory contaminants, naive CD8+ T cells were stringently defined as CD45RO-CCR7+CD27+CD95-. Peripheral blood mononuclear cells were isolated from buffy coats by standard density gradient centrifugation. A FACSAria III was used to flow-sort naive CD8+ T cells into CXCR3-negative and CXCR3-positive populations. Total RNA was extracted from sorted cells using an RNeasy Mini Kit. What the authors observed across the whole study: TRBV-TRBJ usage was similar between naive CXCR3-negative and CXCR3-positive cells from the same donor, while memory cells showed distinct patterns. CXCR3 expression partially decreased after cryopreservation, so most assays used freshly isolated PBMCs. Compared with CXCR3-negative naive cells, CXCR3-positive naive cells had TRB CDR3s with higher hydrophobicity (lower Kidera factor 4), lower energy, and higher strength and volume indices. Comparably high repertoire diversity was found in both naive subsets, whereas much lower repertoire diversity was found in memory CD8+ T cells. Surface CD5, linked to self-reactivity in mice, was comparable between naive subsets; TCR interaction strength was therefore also inferred from TRB CDR3 physicochemical properties.

Source material: naive CXCR3+ CD8+ T cells from blood. What the cell subset or site label conveys for this sample: CD45RO-CCR7+CD27+CD95- naive CD8+ T cells expressing CXCR3 (TNR3+). The source is a human donor in good health. Some clones in this sample may be carry-over from other donors' samples. This chain joins TRBV11-2 to TRBJ2-1; TCRdb proposes TRBD2, but this gene call is untestable without DNA. CDR3 loop: CASSSPAGGAQYNEQFF.